This TCR beta chain was sequenced in a study of blood T cell repertoires in COVID-19. Turning to the study itself: PBMCs, B-cell-depleted T cells, or T cells were the source of the cDNA or gDNA that made up the material.

Original processing notes: Reference gene primer amplification gave nucleated cell count estimates. Method: immunoSEQ multiplex PCR; TCRdb's copy keeps in-frame clones and lacks some. The DNA gave D and trimming, while V, J and clone size come from that table. The sample includes 490,000 or so clones, 70% to 90% seen only once; the top ten take 8.3%. The V and J ends lost 4 bases and 0 bases respectively, with 9 bases between them. The V gene's germline CDR1 is MGHRA and CDR2 YSYEKL. The CDR3 covers 15 residues. Ages ranged from roughly 18 to 95 years, with residence in some 25 US areas. The receptor was isolated from a woman aged 55-75 years who had recovered from COVID-19. The source material was PBMCs or T cells enriched from blood (not recorded which). The rearrangement links TRBV4-1 to TRBJ1-4; D unresolved. This CDR3 reads CASSLMPATNEKLFF. CDR3 DNA sequence: TGCGCCAGCAGCCTTATGCCGGCAACTAATGAAAAACTGTTTTTT.